This record concerns one T cell receptor beta chain sequence. Its antigen is not known. One end of the junction does not line up with germline, which may come from a read error. This record belongs to a study of read filtering for tumor transcriptome and immune sequencing. Across the whole study: RNA-seq yielded only about 85 to 1273 TCR reads, IR-seq about 4 to 10.27 million. Study conclusions and caveats: The CD138-negative fraction was mixed bone marrow immune cells, not pure T cells. IR-seq captured clonotypes deeper and more reliably than RNA-seq.

The germline V gene encodes CDR1 SGHRS and CDR2 YFSETQ. The CDR3 spans 18 residues. Every patient had bone marrow sampled while the disease was active. This library used around 0.4 ug RNA and molecular barcoded adaptors spanning alpha/delta and beta/gamma chains. TCRdb re-derived calls from the reads in MiXCR, one entry per CDR3 protein. The sample lists 40,000 to 55,000 distinct CDR3 sequences, about 19% occurring once. The clonotype comes from a donor at least 40 years old with multiple myeloma. The rearrangement uses TRBV5-1 and TRBJ2-1; 7 bases line up with TRBD2. Sequencing was done on a sample of a population of CD138-negative cells sorted from bone marrow. The CDR3 here is CASSIGPIGRAGLGEQSF. The CDR3 DNA reads as TGCGCGAGCAGCATCGGACCGATAGGACGAGCGGGATTAGGGGAGCAGTCCTTC.